This T cell receptor (beta chain) stems from a study of T cell responses to AZD1222 COVID-19 vaccine. Study outcomes and limitations: Just a handful of AZD1222 recipients tested seropositive at baseline. Spike-wide vaccine-associated CD4 TCRs dominated at 160-218 and 743-854. Reports indicate that nearly half of spike-specific TCRs are directed at unmutated variant regions.

Method: immunoSEQ multiplex PCR; TCRdb's copy keeps in-frame clones and lacks some. This sample carries about 110,000 clones, about 90% of them seen once, and the ten largest clones take 5% to 7.5%. Concerning this clone itself: Its antigen is not identified.

Germline loops: CDR1 MGHRA, CDR2 YSYEKL. Trimming pared 1 base from V and 3 bases from J, leaving 10 bases between. The CDR3 extends over 14 amino acids. The specimen comprised peripheral blood, sampled 28 days after the second AZD1222 dose. J is TRBJ2-7 and V is TRBV4-1; tentatively, D is TRBD2 (6 bases). This receptor was taken from an adult who received the AZD1222 COVID-19 vaccine. The CDR3 loop reads CASSQGLVNYEQYF. The CDR3 DNA reads as TGCGCCAGCAGCCAAGGACTAGTTAACTACGAGCAGTACTTC.